These 19 T cell receptor beta chains originate from one sample sequenced in a study of blood T cells in healthy people across ages (dated by TCRdb to the mid-2010s). Library preparation used 5' RACE. Sequencing was carried out with an Illumina HiSeq 2500. The second PCR ran for roughly 7 to 11 cycles and used a J-beta primer mix along with a sample-barcoded 5' primer. TCRdb cleaned the public reads at Q25 with fastp, built clones with MiXCR and kept in-frame beta chains. Each entry merges the rows of one CDR3 protein and shows their most common DNA and genes. The sample records some 1.4 million distinct CDR3 sequences, approximately 40% of which are singletons. Jointly, the top ten make up approximately 7.9% of the sample. Sequencing was done on a sample of blood. The receptors come from a woman between 18 and 29 years old in good health.

A remark on this clonotype: A read error is possible here, since a much larger clone lies one base away. The chain employs TRBV20-1 and TRBJ2-3; TRBD1 might be the D (7 bases). The CDR3 sequence is 13 residues long. Germline V CDR1 and CDR2: DFQATT, SNEGSKA (reference sequence). The V end lost 6 bases, the J end lost 4 bases, and 14 bases lay between the germline ends. The CDR3 here is CSAPGGGADTQYF. The DNA for the CDR3 is TGCAGTGCCCCAGGAGGGGGCGCAGATACGCAGTATTTT.

The V and J genes are TRBV12-3 or TRBV12-4 and TRBJ2-7; a possible D gene is TRBD2 (6 bases). Judging by the DNA end, TRBJ2-5 fits better; the J call may be wrong. The CDR3 spans 17 residues. The CDR3 bases are TGTGCCAGCAGTTTAGGAGGGACGCGGGGACACCAAGAGACCCAGTACTTC. This translates into CASSLGGTRGHQETQYF.

The rearrangement uses TRBV20-1 and TRBJ2-3; 11 bases line up with TRBD2. J gave up 4 bases and V 1 base, and 7 bases lay outside the gene matches. Germline CDR1 reads DFQATT; CDR2 reads SNEGSKA (reference sequence). The CDR3 totals 16 residues. In DNA, the CDR3 is TGCAGTGCTAGAGGACTACTAGCGGGAGTCGCAGATACGCAGTATTTT. Translated: CSARGLLAGVADTQYF.

This sequence joins TRBV7-9 and TRBJ1-5; 10 positions agree with TRBD1. The CDR3 contains 17 residues. Germline-derived CDR1 and CDR2 are SEHNR and FQNEAQ (reference sequence). After removal of 8 bases from V and 3 bases from J, the junction contained 13 bases not matched to a gene. CDR3 residues: CASGGPPGQGYNQPQHF. As DNA, the CDR3 is TGTGCCAGCGGGGGCCCACCGGGACAGGGGTACAATCAGCCCCAGCATTTT. The full variable domain, with the rest looked up from reference TRBV7-9 and TRBJ1-5, is DTGVSQNPRHKITKRGQNVTFRCDPISEHNRLYWYRQTLGQGPEFLTYFQNEAQLEKSRLLSDRFSAERPKGSFSTLEIQRTEQGDSAMYLCASGGPPGQGYNQPQHFGDGTRLSIL.

The CDR3 is CASSLGPAANEQYF. As DNA, the CDR3 is TGTGCCAGCAGTTTGGGGCCAGCGGCCAATGAGCAGTACTTC. The rearrangement joins TRBV12-3 or TRBV12-4 to TRBJ2-7; D is possibly TRBD1 or TRBD2 (5 bases each). V lost 3 bases to trimming and J lost 7 bases, with 16 bases between them. There are 14 residues in the CDR3.

The chain couples TRBV7-9 to TRBJ2-7, with D perhaps given as TRBD1 or TRBD2 (5 bases each). The germline CDR1 and CDR2 sequences are SEHNR and FQNEAQ (reference sequence). V shed 6 bases and J shed 7 bases, with 19 bases lying between them. The CDR3 has 14 amino acids. CDR3 sequence: CASSPLWGYNEQYF. CDR3 DNA: TGTGCCAGCAGTCCCCTCTGGGGGTACAATGAGCAGTACTTC.

This clonotype was recorded a few times. The J gene is TRBJ2-3, the V gene TRBV20-1; unclear D gene. Germline values: CDR1 DFQATT, CDR2 SNEGSKA (reference sequence). V lost 6 bases and J 6 bases, leaving 7 bases between the germline ends. The CDR3 runs to 10 residues. CDR3 sequence: CSALTDTQYF. The CDR3 nucleotides are TGCAGTGCGCTAACGGATACGCAGTATTTT.

This clonotype has a handful of counts. The chain combines TRBV27 with TRBJ1-5; perhaps TRBD1 as D (5 bases). The germline gives CDR1 MNHEY, CDR2 SMNVEV (reference sequence). The ends were cut back, 7 bases at V and 4 bases at J, with 11 bases in the middle. This CDR3 region has 13 residues. CDR3 sequence (DNA): TGTGCCAGCAAAAATACAGGTAATCAGCCCCAGCATTTT. Translated: CASKNTGNQPQHF.

The chain carries TRBV14 and TRBJ1-2; a possible D gene is TRBD1 (6 bases). The CDR3 has 13 amino acids. V was pared by 3 bases and J by 6 bases, with 11 bases between. Germline assignment: CDR1 SGHDN and CDR2 FVKESK. The CDR3 DNA reads as TGTGCCAGCAGCCATAGGGGGTTTGATGGCTACACCTTC. As protein: CASSHRGFDGYTF.

The J gene is TRBJ1-5, the V gene TRBV20-1, with D perhaps TRBD1 (5 bases). In germline, CDR1 is DFQATT, CDR2 SNEGSKA (reference sequence). The CDR3 is made up of 16 amino acids. V was clipped by 0 bases and J by 3 bases, with 15 bases between them. CDR3 amino acids: CSARDLEGRVNQPQHF. The CDR3 region has the DNA TGCAGTGCTAGAGATCTAGAGGGGAGGGTCAATCAGCCCCAGCATTTT.

CDR3 DNA: TGCAGTGCGACTACCACAGGCGGGAACAATCAGCCCCAGCATTTT. It specifies CSATTTGGNNQPQHF. The chain employs TRBV20-1 and TRBJ1-5; perhaps TRBD1 as D (5 bases). The V end was cut by 6 bases, the J end by 3 bases, with 18 bases between. This CDR3 has 15 residues. In germline, CDR1 is DFQATT, CDR2 SNEGSKA (reference sequence).

The chain joins TRBV3-1 to TRBJ2-4, with D perhaps matching TRBD1 (6 bases). V was pared by 2 bases and J by 8 bases, with 16 bases between. The length of the CDR3 is 15 residues. Looked up from germline, CDR1 is LGHDT and CDR2 is YNNKEL (reference sequence). The CDR3 is CASSQYPGALDIQYF. The CDR3 region has the DNA TGTGCCAGCAGCCAATACCCAGGGGCTTTGGACATTCAGTACTTC.

This rearrangement joins TRBV4-1 to TRBJ1-5, with D possibly being TRBD1 (6 bases). In germline, CDR1 is MGHRA, CDR2 YSYEKL. V lost 3 bases and J lost 4, with 19 bases in between. The CDR3 runs to 17 residues. The CDR3 sequence: CASSQEGVTHGNQPQHF. DNA for the CDR3: TGCGCCAGCAGCCAGGAGGGGGTGACCCATGGGAATCAGCCCCAGCATTTT.

This clonotype was seen a single time. V and J are TRBV18 and TRBJ1-1; D gene ambiguous. This CDR3 contains 13 residues. V shed 5 bases and J shed 5 bases, with 12 bases lying between them. Germline CDR1 reads KGHSH; CDR2 reads LQKENI. CDR3 sequence: CASSTLTETEAFF. CDR3 DNA sequence: TGTGCCAGCTCAACTTTGACTGAGACTGAAGCTTTCTTT.

The gene calls are TRBV4-2 and TRBJ2-2; 11 positions agree with TRBD2. This CDR3 is 16 amino acids long. Trimming cost V 2 bases and J 4 bases; bases outside gene matches: 3. Germline values: CDR1 LGHNA, CDR2 YNFKEQ. The CDR3 DNA reads TGTGCCAGCAGCCAAAAGACTAGCGGGGTCACCGGGGAGCTGTTTTTT. Translated: CASSQKTSGVTGELFF.

The gene calls are TRBV11-2 and TRBJ2-4; tentative D call: TRBD2 (6 bases). The last part of the DNA fits TRBJ2-7 better; the J call may be wrong. The CDR3 consists of 15 residues. Germline CDR1 SGHAT, CDR2 FQNNGV. The CDR3 spells CASHTGLPEWYEQYF. As DNA, the CDR3 is TGTGCCAGCCACACCGGACTACCCGAGTGGTACGAGCAGTACTTC.

This clonotype was observed a few times. V is TRBV4-2 and J is TRBJ2-3; no reliable D call. V was clipped by 0 bases and J by 6 bases, with 10 bases between them. Germline loops: CDR1 LGHNA, CDR2 YNFKEQ. The CDR3 runs to 14 residues. This CDR3 reads CASSQDSLGDTQYF. CDR3 bases: TGTGCCAGCAGCCAAGACTCCCTCGGTGATACGCAGTATTTT.

The rearrangement uses TRBV6-6 and TRBJ2-5; the match to TRBD2 covers 9 bases. There are 15 residues in the CDR3. Germline CDR1 MNHNY, CDR2 SVGAGI (reference sequence). J gave up 5 bases and V 5 bases, and 9 bases lay outside the gene matches. CDR3 sequence: CASSKTSGPWETQYF. Written as DNA, the CDR3 is TGTGCCAGCAGTAAGACTAGCGGACCCTGGGAGACCCAGTACTTC.

The V and J genes are TRBV7-8 and TRBJ2-7; D remains ambiguous. V was cut by 5 bases and J by 5 bases, with 19 bases left in between. The CDR3 is 15 residues long. The V gene's germline CDR1 is SGHVS and CDR2 FQNEAQ. The CDR3 loop reads CASSLRPGTTDEQYF. CDR3 nucleotide sequence: TGTGCCAGCAGCCTCCGGCCCGGCACTACGGACGAGCAGTACTTC.